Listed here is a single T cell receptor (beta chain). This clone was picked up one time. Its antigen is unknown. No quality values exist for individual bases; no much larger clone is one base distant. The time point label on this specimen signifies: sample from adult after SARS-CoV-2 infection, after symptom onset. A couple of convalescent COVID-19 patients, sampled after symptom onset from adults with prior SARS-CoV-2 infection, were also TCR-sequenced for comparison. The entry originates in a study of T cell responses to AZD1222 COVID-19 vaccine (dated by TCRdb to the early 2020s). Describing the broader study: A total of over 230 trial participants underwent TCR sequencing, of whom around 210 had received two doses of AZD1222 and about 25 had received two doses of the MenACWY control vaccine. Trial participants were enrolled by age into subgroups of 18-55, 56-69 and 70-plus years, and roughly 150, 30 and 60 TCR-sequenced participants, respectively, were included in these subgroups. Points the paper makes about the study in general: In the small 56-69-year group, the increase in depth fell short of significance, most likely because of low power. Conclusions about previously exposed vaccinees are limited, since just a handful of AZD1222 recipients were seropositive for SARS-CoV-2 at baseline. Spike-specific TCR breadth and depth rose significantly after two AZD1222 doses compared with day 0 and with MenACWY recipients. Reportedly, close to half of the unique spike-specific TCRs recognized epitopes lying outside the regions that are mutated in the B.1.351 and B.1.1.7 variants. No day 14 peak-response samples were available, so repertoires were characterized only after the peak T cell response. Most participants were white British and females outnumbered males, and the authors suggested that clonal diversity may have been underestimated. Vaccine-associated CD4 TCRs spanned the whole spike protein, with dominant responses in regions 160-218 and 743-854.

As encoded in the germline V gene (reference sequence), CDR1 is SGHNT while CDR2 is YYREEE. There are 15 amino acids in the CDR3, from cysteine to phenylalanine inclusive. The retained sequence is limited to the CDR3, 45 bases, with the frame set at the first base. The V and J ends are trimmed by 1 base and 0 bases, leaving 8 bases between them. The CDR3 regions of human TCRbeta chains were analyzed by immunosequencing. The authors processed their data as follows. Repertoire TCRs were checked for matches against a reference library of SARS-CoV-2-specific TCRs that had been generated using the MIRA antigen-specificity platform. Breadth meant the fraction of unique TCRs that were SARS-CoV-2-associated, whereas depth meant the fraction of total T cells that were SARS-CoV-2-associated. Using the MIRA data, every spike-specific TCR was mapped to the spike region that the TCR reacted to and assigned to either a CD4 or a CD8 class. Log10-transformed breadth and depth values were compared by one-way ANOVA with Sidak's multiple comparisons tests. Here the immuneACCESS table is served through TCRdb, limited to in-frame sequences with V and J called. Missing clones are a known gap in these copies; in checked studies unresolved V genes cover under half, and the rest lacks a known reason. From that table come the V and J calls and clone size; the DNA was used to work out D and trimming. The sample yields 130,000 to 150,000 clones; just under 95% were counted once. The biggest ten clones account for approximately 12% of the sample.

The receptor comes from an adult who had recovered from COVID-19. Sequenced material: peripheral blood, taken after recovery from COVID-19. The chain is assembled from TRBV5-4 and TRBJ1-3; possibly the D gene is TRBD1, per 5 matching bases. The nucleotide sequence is TGTGCCAGCAGCTTGCCGGGGGGCTCTGGAAACACCATATATTTT. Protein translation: CASSLPGGSGNTIYF.